The rows below give T cell receptor beta chains drawn from one sample of a study of control samples from healthy donors and cancer patients. Data came from immunoSEQ multiplex PCR; TCRdb stores just in-frame clones and leaves some out. The table has 150,000 to 200,000 clones, about nine tenths seen once; the top ten hold approximately 1.5%. What was sequenced was blood. The receptors come from a woman aged 25-40 years in good health. The CDR3 runs from the conserved cysteine through the conserved F or W. A D gene is named only where the DNA matches it firmly. The size of a clone is reported for some rows only, either as once, few or many, or as a class for expanded clones.

>TRBV18|.|TRBJ1-2|.
TGTGCCAGCTCACCGACAGCTAACTATGGCTACACCTTC
CASSPTANYGYTF
>TRBV5-6|.|TRBJ1-5|.
TGTGCCAGCAGCTTGATGGGGGGTCCTCAGCCCCAGCATTTT
CASSLMGGPQPQHF
>TRBV18|TRBD1|TRBJ1-1|once
TGTGCCAGCTCACCAGGGGGGACAGGGGGCACTGAAGCTTTCTTT
CASSPGGTGGTEAFF
>TRBV3-1/TRBV3-2|TRBD1|TRBJ1-1|.
TGTGCCAGCAGCCACATGGGGACAGCGTCGAACACTGAAGCTTTCTTT
CASSHMGTASNTEAFF
>TRBV28|TRBD1|TRBJ1-4|.
TGTGCCAGCAGCCCTTTACAGGGGGTCACTAATGAAAAACTGTTTTTT
CASSPLQGVTNEKLFF
>TRBV19|TRBD1|TRBJ2-7|.
TGTGCCAGTAGCTCTCTAACAGGGGCCGCCTACGAGCAGTACTTC
CASSSLTGAAYEQYF
>TRBV19|.|TRBJ2-4|.
TGTGCCAGTAGTATACTAGGGGGCAAAAACATTCAGTACTTC
CASSILGGKNIQYF
>TRBV10-3|TRBD2|TRBJ2-1|.
TGTGCCATCAGTGAGCGGGAGGGCCGGAATGAGCAGTTCTTC
CAISEREGRNEQFF
>TRBV4-2|.|TRBJ2-5|.
TGTGCCAGCAGCCAAGAGGAAAGCGCTGAGACCCAGTACTTC
CASSQEESAETQYF
>TRBV18|TRBD2|TRBJ2-1|once
TGTGCCAGCTCAGCCGGGACTAGCGGCCCCTACAATGAGCAGTTCTTC
CASSAGTSGPYNEQFF
>TRBV2|.|TRBJ1-5|.
TGTGCCAGCAGTGAACGGGAGGCAGGGATTCAGCCCCAGCATTTT
CASSEREAGIQPQHF
>TRBV6-2/TRBV6-3|TRBD2|TRBJ2-2|.
TGTGCCAGCAGTGCCGGGACTAGTATTACCGGGGAGCTGTTTTTT
CASSAGTSITGELFF
>TRBV6-6|TRBD1|TRBJ2-5|.
TGTGCCAGCAGTCTTCGACAGGGGCAAGAGACCCAGTACTTC
CASSLRQGQETQYF
>TRBV21-1|.|TRBJ1-3|once
TGTGCCAGCAGCAAAGAGGGAACTCCTGGAAACACCATATATTTT
CASSKEGTPGNTIYF
>TRBV5-4|TRBD1|TRBJ1-4|.
TGTGCCAGCAGCTTGACAGGGGGCGATGAAAAACTGTTTTTT
CASSLTGGDEKLFF
>TRBV15|.|TRBJ1-2|.
TGTGCCACCAGCAGACGACCCGGGACAACTGGCTACACCTTC
CATSRRPGTTGYTF
>TRBV2|.|TRBJ2-7|once
TGTGCCAGCAGTGCCCGACAGGTAGACGAGCAGTACTTC
CASSARQVDEQYF
>TRBV14|TRBD1|TRBJ1-2|.
TGTGCCAGCAGCGCCGGGACAGGGGTCGGGGGCTACACCTTC
CASSAGTGVGGYTF
>TRBV2|.|TRBJ2-1|.
TGTGCCAGCAGATACAGGGCCAATGAGCAGTTCTTC
CASRYRANEQFF
>TRBV7-2|.|TRBJ2-7|.
TGTGCCAGCAGCTTAGTTCCAGGGCTCTACGAGCAGTACTTC
CASSLVPGLYEQYF
>TRBV5-1|.|TRBJ2-5|.
TGCGCCAGCAGCCTCTACCAGACCCAGTACTTC
CASSLYQTQYF
>TRBV7-2|.|TRBJ1-2|.
TGTGCCAGCAGCTTAGGGGAGGACTATGGCTACACCTTC
CASSLGEDYGYTF
>TRBV4-3|.|TRBJ1-5|.
TGCGCCAGCAGCCAAGAAGTACAGAGCCATAGCAATCAGCCCCAGCATTTT
CASSQEVQSHSNQPQHF
>TRBV30|.|TRBJ2-7|.
TGTGCCTGGAGTGGGACCCGCTACGAGCAGTACTTC
CAWSGTRYEQYF
>TRBV18|TRBD1|TRBJ1-1|.
TGTGCCAGCTCACCACCGGGACAGGGTTTCCCTGAAGCTTTCTTT
CASSPPGQGFPEAFF
>TRBV12-3/TRBV12-4|.|TRBJ1-1|.
TGTGCCAGCACCCCGACGGGCACTGAAGCTTTCTTT
CASTPTGTEAFF
>TRBV7-6|TRBD1|TRBJ2-5|.
TGTGCCAGCAGCTCAGCGGACAGGGGGATCCAAGAGACCCAGTACTTC
CASSSADRGIQETQYF
>TRBV6-1|TRBD1|TRBJ1-2|.
TGTGCCAGCAGTGAAGGACAGGGGGTAGAGGGCTACACCTTC
CASSEGQGVEGYTF
>TRBV18|.|TRBJ2-5|.
TGTGCCAGCTCACCAGGCAGGGGATCAGAGACCCAGTACTTC
CASSPGRGSETQYF
>TRBV6-2/TRBV6-3|TRBD2|TRBJ2-2|.
TGTGCCAGCAGTAGAGCGGGAGACACCGGGGAGCTGTTTTTT
CASSRAGDTGELFF
>TRBV5-5|TRBD2|TRBJ2-7|.
TGTGCCAGCAGCTTGGTACTAGCGGGAGGGTACGGGCAGTACTTC
CASSLVLAGGYGQYF
>TRBV24-1|.|TRBJ2-1|.
TGTGCCACCAGTCCTACAGGGCGGAGGAATGAGCAGTTCTTC
CATSPTGRRNEQFF
>TRBV6-5|TRBD1|TRBJ1-3|.
TGTGCCAGCAGCTCAGACAGGGTCGCTGGAAACACCATATATTTT
CASSSDRVAGNTIYF
>TRBV7-9|.|TRBJ1-4|.
TGTGCCAGCAGGGCCCTCCCAACTAATGAAAAACTGTTTTTT
CASRALPTNEKLFF
>TRBV7-9|.|TRBJ1-1|.
TGTGCCAGCAGCTTCACAGGCCCGAACACTGAAGCTTTCTTT
CASSFTGPNTEAFF
>TRBV7-9|.|TRBJ1-5|.
TGTGCCAGCAGCTTCGGGGGCCGCAATCAGCCCCAGCATTTT
CASSFGGRNQPQHF
>TRBV28|.|TRBJ2-7|.
TGTGCCAGCAGTTTCCCCCAGGTAGGGAAAAACGAGCAGTACTTC
CASSFPQVGKNEQYF
>TRBV7-2|TRBD1|TRBJ1-4|.
TGTGCCAGCAGCTTAGGGACAGGGCATGAAAAACTGTTTTTT
CASSLGTGHEKLFF
>TRBV6-4|TRBD2|TRBJ2-1|.
TGTGCCAGCAGTGACGGGGCGGGAGCCTACAATGAGCAGTTCTTC
CASSDGAGAYNEQFF
>TRBV3-1/TRBV3-2|.|TRBJ1-5|.
TGTGCCAGCAGCCAATTTCTCCCGCAGGGCGGTCAGCCCCAGCATTTT
CASSQFLPQGGQPQHF
>TRBV3-1/TRBV3-2|TRBD1|TRBJ1-6|.
TGTGCCAGCAGCGCTCAGGGGACAGGGTTCTCACCCCTCCACTTT
CASSAQGTGFSPLHF
>TRBV19|TRBD1|TRBJ1-2|.
TGTGCCACCCGACAGGGGGGTGGCTACACCTTC
CATRQGGGYTF
>TRBV11-2|TRBD1|TRBJ2-3|.
TGTGCCAGCAGCTCACCCGGGACAGGGACAGATACGCAGTATTTT
CASSSPGTGTDTQYF
>TRBV11-3|.|TRBJ2-5|.
TGTGCCAGCAGCCCAGGACCGCAAGAGACCCAGTACTTC
CASSPGPQETQYF
>TRBV18|.|TRBJ1-2|.
TGTGCCAGCTCACCCCGGGACGGCTATGGCTACACCTTC
CASSPRDGYGYTF
>TRBV2|.|TRBJ1-6|.
TGTGCCAGCAGTGAGAGCTCCTATAATTCACCCCTCCACTTT
CASSESSYNSPLHF